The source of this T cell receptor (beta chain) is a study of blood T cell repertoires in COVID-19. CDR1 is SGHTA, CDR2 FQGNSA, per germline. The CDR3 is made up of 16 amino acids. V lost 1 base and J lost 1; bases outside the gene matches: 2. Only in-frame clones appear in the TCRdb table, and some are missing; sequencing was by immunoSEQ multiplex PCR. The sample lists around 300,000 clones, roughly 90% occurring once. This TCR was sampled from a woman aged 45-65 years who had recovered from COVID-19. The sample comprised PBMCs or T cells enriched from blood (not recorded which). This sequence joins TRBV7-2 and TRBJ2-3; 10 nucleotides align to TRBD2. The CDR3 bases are TGTGCCAGCAGCTTAGTCCTAGCGGGAGGCACAGATACGCAGTATTTT. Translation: CASSLVLAGGTDTQYF.